This TCR beta chain was sequenced for a study of blood T cell repertoires in COVID-19. In the study overall: The cDNA or gDNA used as material had been derived from T cells, B-cell-depleted T cells, or PBMCs.

TCRdb keeps only in-frame clones here, not all; method: immunoSEQ multiplex PCR. This table holds more than 80,000 clones, approximately 88% found once. The CDR3 extends over 13 amino acids. The V gene lost 3 bases and the J gene lost 5 bases, with 11 bases spanning the gap. The germline gives CDR1 SGHDT, CDR2 YYEEEE. V and J are TRBV5-6 and TRBJ1-1; the D gene is possibly TRBD1 (5 bases). The sequencing sample was made of peripheral blood. This TCR came from an elderly woman with active or convalescent COVID-19. The DNA for the CDR3 is TGTGCCAGCAGCTCAGGGTTGGAGACTGAAGCTTTCTTT. This gives the protein CASSSGLETEAFF.